The 4 T cell receptor beta chains below all came from one sample that was sequenced in a study of shared clonotypes between healthy human individuals. Measured with immunoSEQ multiplex PCR; TCRdb has only the in-frame clones, and not every one. Among nearly 1,000,000 clones listed, more than 75% were seen once. Sequencing was performed on memory CD4+ T cells sorted from blood. The subset was: CD45RA-negative fraction. The receptors shown here come from a man aged 18 to 30 in good health.

The chain combines TRBV6-1 with TRBJ2-7; D is uncertain. Germline lookup yields CDR1 MNHNS and CDR2 SASEGT. Trimming took 4 bases from V and 6 from J, leaving 7 bases between them. This CDR3 has 11 residues. The CDR3 spells CASSVTGEQYF. The DNA for the CDR3 is TGTGCCAGCAGTGTTACGGGCGAGCAGTACTTC.

The chain uses TRBV20-1 and TRBJ2-5; D unclear. CDR1 is DFQATT, CDR2 SNEGSKA, per germline (reference sequence). The CDR3 consists of 11 residues. V shed 5 bases and J shed 7 bases, with 11 bases lying between them. The CDR3 DNA sequence: TGCAGTGCTCCATCTTCAGGGACCCAGTACTTC. It translates to CSAPSSGTQYF.

The chain joins TRBV4-3 to TRBJ2-2, with a tentative D call TRBD2 (5 bases). This CDR3 comprises 17 residues. CDR1 is LGHNA and CDR2 is YSLEER in the germline V gene. Deletions cut 0 bases from V and 0 bases from J, with 11 bases between. CDR3 region: CASSQDPPGTNTGELFF. The CDR3 nucleotides are TGCGCCAGCAGCCAAGATCCCCCGGGAACGAACACCGGGGAGCTGTTTTTT.

This clone was seen once. A much larger clone is a single base away; this may be a read error. At the DNA level, this CDR3 is encoded by other sequences in the same sample as well. The V gene is TRBV2, the J gene TRBJ2-7; no definite D call. Between the trimmed V and J ends, which lost 5 bases and 0 bases, there was a span of 5 bases. The germline gives CDR1 SNHLY, CDR2 FYNNEI. The CDR3 is 12 residues long. CDR3 nucleotide sequence: TGTGCCAGCAGTTCCGACTCCTACGAGCAGTACTTC. Amino acids: CASSSDSYEQYF.